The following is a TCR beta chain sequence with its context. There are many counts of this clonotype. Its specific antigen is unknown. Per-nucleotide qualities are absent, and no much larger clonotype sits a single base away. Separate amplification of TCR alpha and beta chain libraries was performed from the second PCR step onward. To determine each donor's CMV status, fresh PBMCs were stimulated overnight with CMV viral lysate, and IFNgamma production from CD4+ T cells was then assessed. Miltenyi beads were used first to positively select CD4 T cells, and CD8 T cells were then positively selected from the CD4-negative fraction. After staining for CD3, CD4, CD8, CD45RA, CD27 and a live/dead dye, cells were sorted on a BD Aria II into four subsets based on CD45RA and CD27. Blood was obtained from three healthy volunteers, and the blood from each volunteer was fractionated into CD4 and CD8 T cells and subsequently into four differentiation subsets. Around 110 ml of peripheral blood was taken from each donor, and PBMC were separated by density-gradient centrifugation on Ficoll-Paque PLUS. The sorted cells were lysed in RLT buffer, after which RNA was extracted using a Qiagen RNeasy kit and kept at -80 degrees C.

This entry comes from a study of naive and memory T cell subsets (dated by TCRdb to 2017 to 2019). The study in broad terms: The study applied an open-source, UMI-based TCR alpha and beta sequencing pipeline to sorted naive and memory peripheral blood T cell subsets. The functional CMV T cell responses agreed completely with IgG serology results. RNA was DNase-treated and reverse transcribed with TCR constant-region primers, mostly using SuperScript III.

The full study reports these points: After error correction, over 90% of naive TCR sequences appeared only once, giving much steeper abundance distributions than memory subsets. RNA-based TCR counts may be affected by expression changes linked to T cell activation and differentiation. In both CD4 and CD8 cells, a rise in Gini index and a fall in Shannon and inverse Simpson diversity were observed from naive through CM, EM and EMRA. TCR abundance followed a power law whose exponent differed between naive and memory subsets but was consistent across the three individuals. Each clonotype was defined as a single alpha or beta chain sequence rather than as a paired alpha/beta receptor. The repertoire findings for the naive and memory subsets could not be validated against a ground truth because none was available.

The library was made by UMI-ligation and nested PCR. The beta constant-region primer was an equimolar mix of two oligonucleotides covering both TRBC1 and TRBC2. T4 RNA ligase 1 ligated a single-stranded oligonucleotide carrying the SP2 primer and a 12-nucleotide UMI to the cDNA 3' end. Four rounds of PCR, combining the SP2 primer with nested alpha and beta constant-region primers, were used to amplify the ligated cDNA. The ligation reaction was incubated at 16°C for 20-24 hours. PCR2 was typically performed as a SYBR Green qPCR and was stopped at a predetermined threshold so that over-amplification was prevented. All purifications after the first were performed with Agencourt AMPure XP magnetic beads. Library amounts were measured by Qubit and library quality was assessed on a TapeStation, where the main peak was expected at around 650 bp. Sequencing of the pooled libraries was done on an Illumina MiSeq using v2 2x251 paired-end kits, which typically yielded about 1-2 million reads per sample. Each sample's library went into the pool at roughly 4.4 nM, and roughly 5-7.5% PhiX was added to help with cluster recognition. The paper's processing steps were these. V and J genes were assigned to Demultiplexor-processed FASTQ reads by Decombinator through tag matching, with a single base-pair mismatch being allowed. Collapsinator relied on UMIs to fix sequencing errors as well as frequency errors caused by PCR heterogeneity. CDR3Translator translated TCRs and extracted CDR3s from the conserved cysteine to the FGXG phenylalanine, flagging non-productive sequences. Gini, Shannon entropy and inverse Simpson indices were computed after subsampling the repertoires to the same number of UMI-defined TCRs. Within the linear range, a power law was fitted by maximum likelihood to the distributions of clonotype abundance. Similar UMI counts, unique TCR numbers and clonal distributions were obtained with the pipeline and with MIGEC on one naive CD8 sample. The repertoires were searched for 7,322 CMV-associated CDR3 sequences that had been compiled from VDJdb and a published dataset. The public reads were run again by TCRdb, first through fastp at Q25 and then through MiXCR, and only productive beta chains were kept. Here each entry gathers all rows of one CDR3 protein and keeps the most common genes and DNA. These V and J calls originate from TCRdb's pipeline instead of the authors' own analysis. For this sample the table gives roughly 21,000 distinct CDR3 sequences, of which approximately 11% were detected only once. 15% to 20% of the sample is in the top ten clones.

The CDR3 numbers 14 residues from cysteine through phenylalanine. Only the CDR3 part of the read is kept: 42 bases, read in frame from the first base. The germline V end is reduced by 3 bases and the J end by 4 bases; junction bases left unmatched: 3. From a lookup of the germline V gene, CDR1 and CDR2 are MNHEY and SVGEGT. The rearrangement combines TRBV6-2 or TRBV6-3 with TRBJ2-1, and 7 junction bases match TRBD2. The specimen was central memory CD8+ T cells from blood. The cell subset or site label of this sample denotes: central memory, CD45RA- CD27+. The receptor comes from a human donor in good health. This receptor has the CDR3 CASSYTSAYNEQFF. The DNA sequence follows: TGTGCCAGCAGTTATACTAGCGCGTACAATGAGCAGTTCTTC.